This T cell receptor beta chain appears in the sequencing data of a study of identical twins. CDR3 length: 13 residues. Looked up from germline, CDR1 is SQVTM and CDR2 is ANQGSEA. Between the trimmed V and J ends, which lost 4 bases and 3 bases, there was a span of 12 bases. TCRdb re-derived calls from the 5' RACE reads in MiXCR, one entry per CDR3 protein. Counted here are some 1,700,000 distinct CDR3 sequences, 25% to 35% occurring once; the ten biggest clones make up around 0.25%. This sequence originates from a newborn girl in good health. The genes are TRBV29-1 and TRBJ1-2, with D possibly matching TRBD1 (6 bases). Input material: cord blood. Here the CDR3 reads CSVVSGADYGYTF. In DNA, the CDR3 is TGCAGCGTTGTATCAGGGGCTGACTATGGCTACACCTTC. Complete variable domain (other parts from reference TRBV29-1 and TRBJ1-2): SAVISQKPSRDICQRGTSLTIQCQVDSQVTMMFWYRQQPGQSLTLIATANQGSEATYESGFVIDKFPISRPNLTFSTLTVSNMSPEDSSIYLCSVVSGADYGYTFGSGTRLTVV.